Listed here is a single T cell receptor (beta chain). Assay: immunoSEQ multiplex PCR; the TCRdb copy retains only in-frame clones and omits some. The sample records 65,000 to 85,000 clones, approximately 87% being singletons. The source of the sample is a study of control samples from healthy donors and cancer patients. Germline-derived CDR1 and CDR2 are SNHLY and FYNNEI. The J segment lost 8 bases and the V segment lost 6 bases, leaving 4 bases of the junction unmatched. CDR3 length equals 12 residues. This TCR derives from a woman aged 45-59 years with head and neck cancer. V gene TRBV2 combines with J gene TRBJ2-4, with 7 positions matching TRBD1. The material sequenced was PBMCs. The CDR3: CASRGQGDIQYF. The DNA of the CDR3 is TGTGCCAGCAGGGGTCAGGGGGACATTCAGTACTTC. The full variable domain, in which reference TRBV2 and TRBJ2-4 provide the parts outside the CDR3, is EPEVTQTPSHQVTQMGQEVILRCVPISNHLYFYWYRQILGQKVEFLVSFYNNEISEKSEIFDDQFSVERPDGSNFTLKIRSTKLEDSAMYFCASRGQGDIQYFGAGTRLSVL.